This T cell receptor (beta chain) was obtained from a study of T cells after posttransplantation cyclophosphamide. Only one count was recorded for this clone. Its antigen is still unknown. V lost 7 bases to trimming and J lost 6 bases, with 13 bases between them. Germline V lookup: CDR1 MNHEY, CDR2 SMNVEV (reference sequence). This CDR3 has 14 residues. Sequenced by immunoSEQ multiplex PCR; TCRdb stores in-frame clones only, minus some. The sample lists 47,000 or so clones, around 91% occurring once. Study observations and caveats: TRB overlap between skin or GI tissue T cells and blood was limited.

The chain uses TRBV27 and TRBJ1-6; weak D call: TRBD1 (5 bases). The TCR originated in a woman aged 45-59 years in good health and a related stem cell transplant donor. Source material: PBMCs. The CDR3 region is CASTLVGGNSPLHF. CDR3 bases: TGTGCCAGCACCCTCGTGGGGGGTAATTCACCCCTCCACTTT.